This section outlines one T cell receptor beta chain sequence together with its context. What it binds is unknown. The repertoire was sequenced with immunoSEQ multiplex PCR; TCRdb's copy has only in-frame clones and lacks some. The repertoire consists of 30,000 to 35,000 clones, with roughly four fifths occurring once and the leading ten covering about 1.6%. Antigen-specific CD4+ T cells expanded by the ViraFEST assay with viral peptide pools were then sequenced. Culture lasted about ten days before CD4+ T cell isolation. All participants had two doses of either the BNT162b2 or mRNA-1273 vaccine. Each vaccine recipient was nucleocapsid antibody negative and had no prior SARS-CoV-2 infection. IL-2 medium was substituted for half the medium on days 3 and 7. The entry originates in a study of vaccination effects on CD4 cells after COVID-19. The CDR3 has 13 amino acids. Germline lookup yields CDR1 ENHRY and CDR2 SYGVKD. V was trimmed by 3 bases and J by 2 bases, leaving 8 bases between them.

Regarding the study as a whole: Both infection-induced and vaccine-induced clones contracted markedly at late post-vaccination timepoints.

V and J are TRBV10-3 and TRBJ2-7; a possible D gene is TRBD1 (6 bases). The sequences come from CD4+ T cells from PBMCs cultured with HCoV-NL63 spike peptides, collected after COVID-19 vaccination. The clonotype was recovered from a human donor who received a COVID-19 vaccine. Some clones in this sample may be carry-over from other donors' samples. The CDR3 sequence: CAISDRDTYEQYV. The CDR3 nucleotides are TGTGCCATCAGTGATAGGGACACCTACGAGCAGTACGTC.